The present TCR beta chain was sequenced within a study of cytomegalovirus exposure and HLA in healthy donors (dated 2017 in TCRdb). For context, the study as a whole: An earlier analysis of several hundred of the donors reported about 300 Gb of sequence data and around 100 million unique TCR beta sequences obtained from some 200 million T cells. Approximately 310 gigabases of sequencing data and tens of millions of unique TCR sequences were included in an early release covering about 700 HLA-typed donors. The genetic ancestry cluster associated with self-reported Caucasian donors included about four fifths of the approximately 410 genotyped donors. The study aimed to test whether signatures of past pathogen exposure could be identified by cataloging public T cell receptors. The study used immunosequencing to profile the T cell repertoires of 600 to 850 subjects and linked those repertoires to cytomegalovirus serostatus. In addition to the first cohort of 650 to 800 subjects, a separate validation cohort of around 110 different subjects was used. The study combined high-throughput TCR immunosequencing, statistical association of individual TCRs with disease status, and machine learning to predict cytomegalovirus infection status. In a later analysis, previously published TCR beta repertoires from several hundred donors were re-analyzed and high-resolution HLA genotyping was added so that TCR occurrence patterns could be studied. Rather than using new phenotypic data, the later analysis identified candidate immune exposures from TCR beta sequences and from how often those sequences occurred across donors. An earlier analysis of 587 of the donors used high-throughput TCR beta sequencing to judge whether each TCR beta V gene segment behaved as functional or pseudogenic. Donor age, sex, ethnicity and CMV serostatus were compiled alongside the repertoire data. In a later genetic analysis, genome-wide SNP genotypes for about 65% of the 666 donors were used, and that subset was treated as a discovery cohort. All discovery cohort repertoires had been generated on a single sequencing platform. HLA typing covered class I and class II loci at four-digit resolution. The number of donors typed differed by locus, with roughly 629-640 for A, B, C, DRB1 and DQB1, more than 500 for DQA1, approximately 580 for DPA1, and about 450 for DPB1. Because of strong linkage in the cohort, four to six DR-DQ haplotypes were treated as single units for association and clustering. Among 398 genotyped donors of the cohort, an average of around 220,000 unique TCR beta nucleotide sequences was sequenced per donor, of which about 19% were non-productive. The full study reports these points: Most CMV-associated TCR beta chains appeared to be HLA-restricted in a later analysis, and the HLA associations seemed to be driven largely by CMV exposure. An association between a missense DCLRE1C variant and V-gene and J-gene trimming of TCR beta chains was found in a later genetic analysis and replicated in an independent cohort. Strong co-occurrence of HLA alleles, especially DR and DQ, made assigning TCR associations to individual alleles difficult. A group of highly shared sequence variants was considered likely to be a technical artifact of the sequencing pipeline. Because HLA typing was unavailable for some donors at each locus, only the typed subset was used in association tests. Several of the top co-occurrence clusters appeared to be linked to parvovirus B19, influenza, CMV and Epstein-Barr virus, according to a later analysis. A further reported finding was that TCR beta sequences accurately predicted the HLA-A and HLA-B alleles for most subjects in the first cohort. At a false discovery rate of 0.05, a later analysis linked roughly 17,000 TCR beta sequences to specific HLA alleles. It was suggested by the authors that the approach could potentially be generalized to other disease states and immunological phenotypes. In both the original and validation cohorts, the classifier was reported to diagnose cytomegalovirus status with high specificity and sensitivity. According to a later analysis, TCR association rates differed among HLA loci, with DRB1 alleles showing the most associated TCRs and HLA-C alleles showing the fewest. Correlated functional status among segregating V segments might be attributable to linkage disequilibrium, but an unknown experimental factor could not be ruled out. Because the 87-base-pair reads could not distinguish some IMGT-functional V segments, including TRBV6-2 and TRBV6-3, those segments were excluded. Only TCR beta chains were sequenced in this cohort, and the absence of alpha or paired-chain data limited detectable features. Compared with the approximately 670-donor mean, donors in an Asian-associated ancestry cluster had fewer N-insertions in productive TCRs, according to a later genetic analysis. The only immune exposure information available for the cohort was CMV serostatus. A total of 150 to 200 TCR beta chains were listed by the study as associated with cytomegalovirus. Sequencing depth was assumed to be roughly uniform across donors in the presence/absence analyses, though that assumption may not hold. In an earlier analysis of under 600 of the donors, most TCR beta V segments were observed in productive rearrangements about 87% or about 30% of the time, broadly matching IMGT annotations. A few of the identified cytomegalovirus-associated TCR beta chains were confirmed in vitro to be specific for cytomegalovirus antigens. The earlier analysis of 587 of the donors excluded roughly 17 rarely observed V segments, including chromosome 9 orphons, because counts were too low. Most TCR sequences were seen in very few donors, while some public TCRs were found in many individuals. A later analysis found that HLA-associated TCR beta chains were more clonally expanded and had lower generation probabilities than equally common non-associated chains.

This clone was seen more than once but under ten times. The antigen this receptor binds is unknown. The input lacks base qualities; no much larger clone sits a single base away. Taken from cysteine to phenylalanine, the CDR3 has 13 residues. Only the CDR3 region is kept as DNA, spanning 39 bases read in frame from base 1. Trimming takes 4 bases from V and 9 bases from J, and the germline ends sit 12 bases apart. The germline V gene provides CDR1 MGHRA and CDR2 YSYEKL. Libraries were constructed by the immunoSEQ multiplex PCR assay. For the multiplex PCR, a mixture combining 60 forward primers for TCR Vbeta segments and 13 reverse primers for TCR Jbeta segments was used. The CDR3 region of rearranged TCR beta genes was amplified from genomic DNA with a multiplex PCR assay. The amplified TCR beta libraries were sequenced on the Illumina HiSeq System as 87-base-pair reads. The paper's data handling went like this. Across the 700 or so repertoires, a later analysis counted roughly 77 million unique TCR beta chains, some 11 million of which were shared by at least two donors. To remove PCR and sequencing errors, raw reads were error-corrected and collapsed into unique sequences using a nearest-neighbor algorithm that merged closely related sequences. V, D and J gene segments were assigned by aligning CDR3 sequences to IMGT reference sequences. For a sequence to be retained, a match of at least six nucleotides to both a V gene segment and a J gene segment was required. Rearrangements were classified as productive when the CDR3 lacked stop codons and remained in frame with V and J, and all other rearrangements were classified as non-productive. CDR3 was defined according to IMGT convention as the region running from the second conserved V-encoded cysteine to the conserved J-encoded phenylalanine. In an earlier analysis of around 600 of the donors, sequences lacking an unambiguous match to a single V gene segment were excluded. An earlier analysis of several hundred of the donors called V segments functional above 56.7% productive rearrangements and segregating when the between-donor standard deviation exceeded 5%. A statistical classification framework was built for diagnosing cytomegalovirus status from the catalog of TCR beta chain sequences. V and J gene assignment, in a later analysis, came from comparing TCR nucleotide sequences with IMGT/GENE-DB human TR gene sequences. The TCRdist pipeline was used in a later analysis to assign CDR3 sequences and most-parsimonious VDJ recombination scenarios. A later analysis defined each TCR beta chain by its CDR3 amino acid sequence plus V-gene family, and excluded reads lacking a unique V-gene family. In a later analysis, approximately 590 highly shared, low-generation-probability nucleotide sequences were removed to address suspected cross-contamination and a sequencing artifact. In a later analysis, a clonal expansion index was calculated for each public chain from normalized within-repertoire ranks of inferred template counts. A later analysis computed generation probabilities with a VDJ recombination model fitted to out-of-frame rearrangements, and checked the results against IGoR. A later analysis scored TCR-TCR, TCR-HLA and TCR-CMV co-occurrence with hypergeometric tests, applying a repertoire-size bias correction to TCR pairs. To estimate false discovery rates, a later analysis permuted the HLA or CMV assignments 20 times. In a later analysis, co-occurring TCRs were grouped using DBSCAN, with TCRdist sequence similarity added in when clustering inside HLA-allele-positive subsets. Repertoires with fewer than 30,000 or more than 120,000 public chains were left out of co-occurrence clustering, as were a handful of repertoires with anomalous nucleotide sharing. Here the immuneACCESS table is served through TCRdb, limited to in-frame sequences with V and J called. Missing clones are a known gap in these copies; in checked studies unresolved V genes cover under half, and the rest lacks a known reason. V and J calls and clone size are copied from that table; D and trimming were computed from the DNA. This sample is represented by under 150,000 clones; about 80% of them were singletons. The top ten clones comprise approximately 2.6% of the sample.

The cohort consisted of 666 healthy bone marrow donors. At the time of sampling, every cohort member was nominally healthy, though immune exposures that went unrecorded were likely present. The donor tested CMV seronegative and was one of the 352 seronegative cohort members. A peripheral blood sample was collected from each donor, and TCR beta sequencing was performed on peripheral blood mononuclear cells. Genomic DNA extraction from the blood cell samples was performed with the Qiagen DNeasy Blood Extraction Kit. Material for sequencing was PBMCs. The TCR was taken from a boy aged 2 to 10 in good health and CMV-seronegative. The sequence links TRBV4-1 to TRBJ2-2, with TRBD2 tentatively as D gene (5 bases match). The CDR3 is CASSLEGFRELFF. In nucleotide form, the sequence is TGCGCCAGCAGCCTTGAGGGATTCCGGGAGCTGTTTTTT.